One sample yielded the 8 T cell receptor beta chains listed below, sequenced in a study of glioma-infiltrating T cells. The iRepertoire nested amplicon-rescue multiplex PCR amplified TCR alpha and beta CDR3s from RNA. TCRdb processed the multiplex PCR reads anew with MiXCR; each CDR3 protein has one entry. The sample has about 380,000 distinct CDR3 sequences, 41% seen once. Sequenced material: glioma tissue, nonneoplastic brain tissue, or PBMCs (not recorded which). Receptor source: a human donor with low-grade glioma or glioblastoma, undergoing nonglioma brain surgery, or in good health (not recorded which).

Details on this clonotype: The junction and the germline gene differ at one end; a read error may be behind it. CDR3 bases: TGTGCCAGAAGTTTATGGTCCAATCAGCCCCAGCATTTT. This codes for CARSLWSNQPQHF. This chain joins TRBV28 and TRBJ1-5; D is unclear. Germline CDR1 is MDHEN and CDR2 is SYDVKM. The CDR3 is made up of 13 amino acids.

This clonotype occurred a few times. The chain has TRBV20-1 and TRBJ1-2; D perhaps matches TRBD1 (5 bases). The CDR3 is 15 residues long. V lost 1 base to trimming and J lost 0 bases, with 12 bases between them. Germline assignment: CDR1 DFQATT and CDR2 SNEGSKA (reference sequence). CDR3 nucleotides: TGCAGTGCTAGAGGGGGGGACGGTTCTAACTATGGCTACACCTTC. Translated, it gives CSARGGDGSNYGYTF.

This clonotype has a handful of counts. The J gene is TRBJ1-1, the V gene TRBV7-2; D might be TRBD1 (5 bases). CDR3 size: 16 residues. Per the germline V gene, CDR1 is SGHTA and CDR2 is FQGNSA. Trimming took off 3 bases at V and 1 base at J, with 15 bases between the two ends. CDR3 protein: CASSFGAGTTNTEAFF. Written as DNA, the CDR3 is TGTGCCAGCAGCTTTGGGGCCGGGACGACGAACACTGAAGCTTTCTTT.

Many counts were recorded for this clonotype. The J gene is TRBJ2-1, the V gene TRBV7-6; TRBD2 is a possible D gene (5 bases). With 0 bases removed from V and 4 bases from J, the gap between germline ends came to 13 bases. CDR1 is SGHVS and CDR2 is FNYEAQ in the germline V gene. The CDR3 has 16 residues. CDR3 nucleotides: TGTGCCAGCAGCTTAGCGACGGCAGGCGGGTACAATGAGCAGTTCTTC. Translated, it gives CASSLATAGGYNEQFF.

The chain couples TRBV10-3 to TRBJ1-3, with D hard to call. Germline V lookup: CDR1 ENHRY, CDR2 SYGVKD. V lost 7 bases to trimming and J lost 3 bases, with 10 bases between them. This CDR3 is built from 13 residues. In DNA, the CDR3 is TGTGCCATCATGGATCCGGATGGAAACACCATATATTTT. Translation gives CAIMDPDGNTIYF.

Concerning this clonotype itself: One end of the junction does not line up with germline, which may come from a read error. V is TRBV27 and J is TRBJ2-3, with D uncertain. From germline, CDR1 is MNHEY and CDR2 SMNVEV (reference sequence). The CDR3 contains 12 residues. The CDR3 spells CVSSFYGDTQYF. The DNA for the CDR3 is TGTGTCAGCAGTTTTTATGGGGATACGCAGTATTTT.

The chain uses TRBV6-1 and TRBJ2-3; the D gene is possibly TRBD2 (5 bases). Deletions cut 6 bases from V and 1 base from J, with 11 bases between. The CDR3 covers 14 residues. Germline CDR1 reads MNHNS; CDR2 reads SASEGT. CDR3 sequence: CASSTAGGTDTQYF. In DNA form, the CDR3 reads TGTGCCAGCAGCACGGCCGGGGGCACAGATACGCAGTATTTT.

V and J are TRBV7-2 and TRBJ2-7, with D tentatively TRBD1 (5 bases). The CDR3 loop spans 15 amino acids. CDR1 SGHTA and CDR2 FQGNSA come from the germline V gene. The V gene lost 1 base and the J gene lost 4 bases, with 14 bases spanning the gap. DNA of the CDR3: TGTGCCAGCAGCTTAGTCCCAGGGCTGGGGTACGAGCAGTACTTC. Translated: CASSLVPGLGYEQYF.